This T cell receptor (beta chain) was obtained from a study of cytomegalovirus exposure and HLA in healthy donors. About the research overall: A prior study identified roughly 110 million unique TCR beta sequences from about 200 million T cells. Whole-study results and caveats: In a later analysis, fewer than 20,000 TCR beta sequences were associated with HLA alleles at 0.05 false discovery rate. Some segments of the V type, notably TRBV6-2 and TRBV6-3, were excluded as indistinguishable.

The CDR3 contains 17 residues. V was clipped by 1 base and J by 6 bases, with 19 bases between them. Germline CDR1 LGHNA, CDR2 YNFKEQ. Though nominally healthy at sampling, donors likely had unrecorded immune exposures. The PCR ran on 60 Vbeta and 13 Jbeta primers. Profiling relied on immunoSEQ multiplex PCR, and the TCRdb table lists in-frame clones only, not all of them. The sample lists approximately 77,000 clones, about 80% occurring once. This clone was observed a few times. Its antigen is undetermined. The source is a woman between 35 and 50 years old in good health and CMV-seronegative. The V and J genes are TRBV4-2 and TRBJ2-4, with D possibly matching TRBD2 (6 bases). Source material: PBMCs. CDR3 residues: CASSQGGEEGQGNIQYF. The CDR3 DNA is TGTGCCAGCAGCCAAGGAGGGGAGGAGGGTCAGGGAAACATTCAGTACTTC.